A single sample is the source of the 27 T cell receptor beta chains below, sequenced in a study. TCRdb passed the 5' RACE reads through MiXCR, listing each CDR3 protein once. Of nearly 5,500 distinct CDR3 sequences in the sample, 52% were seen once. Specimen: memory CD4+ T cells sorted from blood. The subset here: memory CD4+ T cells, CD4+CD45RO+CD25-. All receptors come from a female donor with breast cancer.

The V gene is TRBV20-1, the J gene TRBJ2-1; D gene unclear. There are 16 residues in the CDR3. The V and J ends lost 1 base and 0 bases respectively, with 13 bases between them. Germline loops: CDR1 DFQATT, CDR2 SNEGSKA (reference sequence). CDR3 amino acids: CSARVRYSNSYNEQFF. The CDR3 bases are TGCAGTGCTAGAGTCCGCTATTCAAACTCCTACAATGAGCAGTTCTTC.

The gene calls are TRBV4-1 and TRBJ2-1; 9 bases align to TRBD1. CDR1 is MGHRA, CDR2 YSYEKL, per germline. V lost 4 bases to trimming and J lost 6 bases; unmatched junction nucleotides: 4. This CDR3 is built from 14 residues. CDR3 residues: CASSPPGQGNEQFF. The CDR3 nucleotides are TGCGCCAGCAGCCCGCCGGGACAGGGCAATGAGCAGTTCTTC.

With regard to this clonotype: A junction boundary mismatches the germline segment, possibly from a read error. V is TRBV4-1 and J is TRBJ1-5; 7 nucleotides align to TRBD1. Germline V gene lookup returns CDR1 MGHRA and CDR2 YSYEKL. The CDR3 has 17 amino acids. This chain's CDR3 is CASSQDPGQASDQPQHF. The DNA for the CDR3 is TGCGCCAGCAGCCAAGACCCCGGACAGGCTAGCGATCAGCCCCAGCATTTT.

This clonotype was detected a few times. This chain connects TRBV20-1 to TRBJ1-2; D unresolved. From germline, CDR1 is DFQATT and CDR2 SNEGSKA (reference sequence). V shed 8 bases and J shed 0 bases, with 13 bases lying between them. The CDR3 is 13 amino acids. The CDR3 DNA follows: TGCAGTCCGACACAGACGGCTAACTATGGCTACACCTTC. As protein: CSPTQTANYGYTF.

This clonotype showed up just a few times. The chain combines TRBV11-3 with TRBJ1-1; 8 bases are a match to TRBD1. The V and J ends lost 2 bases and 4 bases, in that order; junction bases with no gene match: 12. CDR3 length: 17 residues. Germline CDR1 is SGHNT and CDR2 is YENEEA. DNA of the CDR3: TGTGCCAGCAGCTTACCAGGGGGCGCGCAATATGGCACTGAAGCTTTCTTT. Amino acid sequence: CASSLPGGAQYGTEAFF.

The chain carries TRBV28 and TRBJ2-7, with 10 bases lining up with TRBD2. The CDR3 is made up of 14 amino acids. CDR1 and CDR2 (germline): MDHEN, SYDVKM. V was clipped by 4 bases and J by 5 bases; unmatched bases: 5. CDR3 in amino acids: CASSSASGSNEQYF. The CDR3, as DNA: TGTGCCAGCAGTTCGGCTAGCGGGAGTAACGAGCAGTACTTC.

In DNA, the CDR3 is TGCAGCGTTCGAGTTGGTCCAAGAGGATCGAACACTGAAGCTTTCTTT. This codes for CSVRVGPRGSNTEAFF. This rearrangement joins TRBV29-1 to TRBJ1-1; D unclear. V was trimmed by 5 bases and J by 1 base, leaving 20 bases between them. This CDR3 comprises 16 residues. Germline values: CDR1 SQVTM, CDR2 ANQGSEA.

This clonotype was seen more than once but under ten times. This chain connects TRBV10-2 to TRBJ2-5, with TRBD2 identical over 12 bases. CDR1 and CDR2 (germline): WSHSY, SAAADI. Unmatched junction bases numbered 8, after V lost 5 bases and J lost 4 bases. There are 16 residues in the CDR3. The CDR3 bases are TGCGCCAGCAGTATACTAGCGGGAGGATCGCGAGAGACCCAGTACTTC. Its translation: CASSILAGGSRETQYF.

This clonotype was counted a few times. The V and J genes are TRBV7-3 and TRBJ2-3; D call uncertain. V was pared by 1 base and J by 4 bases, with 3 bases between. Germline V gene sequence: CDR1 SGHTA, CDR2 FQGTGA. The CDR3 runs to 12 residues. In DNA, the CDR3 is TGTGCCAGCAGCTTAAACCCAGATACGCAGTATTTT. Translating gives CASSLNPDTQYF.

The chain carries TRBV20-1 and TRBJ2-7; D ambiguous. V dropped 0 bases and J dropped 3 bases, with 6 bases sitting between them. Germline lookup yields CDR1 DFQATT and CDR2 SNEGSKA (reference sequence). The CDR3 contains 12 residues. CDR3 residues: CSARDGFYEQYF. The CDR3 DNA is TGCAGTGCTAGAGACGGTTTCTACGAGCAGTACTTC.

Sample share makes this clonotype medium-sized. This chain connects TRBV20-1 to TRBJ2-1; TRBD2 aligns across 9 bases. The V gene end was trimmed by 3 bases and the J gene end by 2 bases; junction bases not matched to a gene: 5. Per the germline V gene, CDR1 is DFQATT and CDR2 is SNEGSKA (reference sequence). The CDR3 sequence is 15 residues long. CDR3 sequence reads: CSASRTSETYNEQFF. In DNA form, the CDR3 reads TGCAGTGCTAGTCGGACTAGCGAAACCTACAATGAGCAGTTCTTC.

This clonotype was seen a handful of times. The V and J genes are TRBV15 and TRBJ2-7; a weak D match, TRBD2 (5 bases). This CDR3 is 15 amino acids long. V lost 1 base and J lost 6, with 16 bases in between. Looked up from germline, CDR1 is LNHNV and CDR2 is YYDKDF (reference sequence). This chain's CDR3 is CATSRVLSGYGEQYF. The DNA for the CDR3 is TGTGCCACCAGCAGAGTGTTGTCGGGGTACGGCGAGCAGTACTTC.

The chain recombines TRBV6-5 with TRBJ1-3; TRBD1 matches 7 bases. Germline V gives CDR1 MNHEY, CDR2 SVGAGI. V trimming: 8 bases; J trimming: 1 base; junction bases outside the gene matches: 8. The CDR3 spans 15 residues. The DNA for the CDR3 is TGTGCCAGCTACAGGGGTGAAGGATCTGGAAACACCATATATTTT. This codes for CASYRGEGSGNTIYF.

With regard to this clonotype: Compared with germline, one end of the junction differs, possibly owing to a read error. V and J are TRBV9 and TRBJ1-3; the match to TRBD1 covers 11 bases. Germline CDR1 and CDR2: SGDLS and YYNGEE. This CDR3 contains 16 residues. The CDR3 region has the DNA TGTGCCAGCAGCGTAACAGGACAGGGGGCTGGAGACACCATATATTTT. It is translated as CASSVTGQGAGDTIYF.

The CDR3 is CAWSGGSNEKLFF. CDR3 in DNA: TGTGCCTGGAGTGGAGGGTCTAATGAAAAACTGTTTTTT. The V and J genes are TRBV30 and TRBJ1-4; no clear D. CDR1 is GTSNPN, CDR2 SVGIG, per germline (reference sequence). Deletions cut 1 base from V and 3 bases from J, with 6 bases between. The CDR3 contains 13 residues.

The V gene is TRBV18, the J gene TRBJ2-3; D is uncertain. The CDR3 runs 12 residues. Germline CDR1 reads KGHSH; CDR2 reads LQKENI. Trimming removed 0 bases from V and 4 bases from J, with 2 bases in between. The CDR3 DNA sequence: TGTGCCAGCTCACCACCCGCAGATACGCAGTATTTT. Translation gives CASSPPADTQYF.

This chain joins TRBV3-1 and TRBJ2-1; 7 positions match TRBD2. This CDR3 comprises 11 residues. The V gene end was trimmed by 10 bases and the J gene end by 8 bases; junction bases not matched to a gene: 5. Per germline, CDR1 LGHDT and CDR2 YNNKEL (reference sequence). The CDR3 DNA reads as TGTGCCACCCGACTAGCCCATGAGCAGTTCTTC. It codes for CATRLAHEQFF.

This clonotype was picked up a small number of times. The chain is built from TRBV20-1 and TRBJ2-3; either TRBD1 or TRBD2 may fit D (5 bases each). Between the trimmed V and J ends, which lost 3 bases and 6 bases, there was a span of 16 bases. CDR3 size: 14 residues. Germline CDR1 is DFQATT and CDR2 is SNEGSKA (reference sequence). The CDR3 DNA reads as TGCAGTGCTAGCGTTGGGACCAGGTCGGATACGCAGTATTTT. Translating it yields CSASVGTRSDTQYF.

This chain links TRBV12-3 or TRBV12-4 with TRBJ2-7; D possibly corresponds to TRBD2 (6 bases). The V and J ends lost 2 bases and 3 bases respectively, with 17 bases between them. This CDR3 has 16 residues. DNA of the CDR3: TGTGCCAGCAGTTTAATTCTGAGCGGGCTCGACTACGAGCAGTACTTC. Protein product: CASSLILSGLDYEQYF.

CDR3 DNA: TGCAGTGCTAGAGATTTTGGGTTCTCGTGGAACGAGCAGTACTTC. The encoded protein is CSARDFGFSWNEQYF. V gene TRBV20-1 combines with J gene TRBJ2-7; D is ambiguous. This CDR3 contains 15 residues. V was cut by 0 bases and J by 5 bases, with 17 bases left in between. Per germline, CDR1 DFQATT and CDR2 SNEGSKA (reference sequence).

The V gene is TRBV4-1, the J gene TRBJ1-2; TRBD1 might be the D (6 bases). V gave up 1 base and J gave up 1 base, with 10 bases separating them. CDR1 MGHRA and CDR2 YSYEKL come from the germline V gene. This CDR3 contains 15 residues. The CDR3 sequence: CASSQGTAINYGYTF. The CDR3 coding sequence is TGCGCCAGCAGCCAAGGGACAGCAATTAACTATGGCTACACCTTC.

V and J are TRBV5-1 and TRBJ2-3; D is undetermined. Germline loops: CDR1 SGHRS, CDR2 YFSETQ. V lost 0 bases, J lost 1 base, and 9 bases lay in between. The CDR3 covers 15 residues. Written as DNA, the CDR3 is TGCGCCAGCAGCTTGGTGGGGTCTGGCACAGATACGCAGTATTTT. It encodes CASSLVGSGTDTQYF.

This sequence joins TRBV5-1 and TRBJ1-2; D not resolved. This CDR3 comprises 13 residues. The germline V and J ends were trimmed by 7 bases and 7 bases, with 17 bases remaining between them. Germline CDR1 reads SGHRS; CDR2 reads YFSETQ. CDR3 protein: CASAEPGHCGYTF. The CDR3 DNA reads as TGCGCCAGCGCAGAACCGGGCCACTGTGGCTACACCTTC.

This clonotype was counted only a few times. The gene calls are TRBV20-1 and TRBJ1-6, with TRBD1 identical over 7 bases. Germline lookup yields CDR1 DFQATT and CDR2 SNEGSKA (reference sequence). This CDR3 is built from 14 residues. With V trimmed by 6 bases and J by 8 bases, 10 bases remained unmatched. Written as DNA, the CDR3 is TGCAGTGCCAGGGACAGTGCGACTGATTCACCCCTCCACTTT. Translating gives CSARDSATDSPLHF.

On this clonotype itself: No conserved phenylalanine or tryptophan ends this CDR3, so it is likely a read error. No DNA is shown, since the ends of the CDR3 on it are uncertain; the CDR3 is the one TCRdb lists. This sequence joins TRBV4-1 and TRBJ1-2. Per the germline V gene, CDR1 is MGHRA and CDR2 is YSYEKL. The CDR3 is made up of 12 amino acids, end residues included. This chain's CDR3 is CASSQDGNYGYT.

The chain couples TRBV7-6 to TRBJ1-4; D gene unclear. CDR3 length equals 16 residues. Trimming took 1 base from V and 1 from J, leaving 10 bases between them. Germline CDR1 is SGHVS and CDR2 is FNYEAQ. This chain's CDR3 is CASSLVPRKTNEKLFF. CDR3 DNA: TGTGCCAGCAGCTTAGTTCCCAGAAAAACTAATGAAAAACTGTTTTTT.

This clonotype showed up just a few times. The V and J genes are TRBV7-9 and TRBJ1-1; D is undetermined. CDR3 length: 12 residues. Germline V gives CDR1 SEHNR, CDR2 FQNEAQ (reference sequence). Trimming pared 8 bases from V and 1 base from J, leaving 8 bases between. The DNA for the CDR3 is TGTGCCAGCGGGTTCCAGAACACTGAAGCTTTCTTT. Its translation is CASGFQNTEAFF.